This TCR beta chain was recovered during a study of cytomegalovirus exposure and HLA in healthy donors. Germline V lookup: CDR1 MNHEY, CDR2 SMNVEV (reference sequence). The CDR3 loop spans 14 amino acids. V lost 6 bases to trimming and J lost 4 bases; unmatched junction nucleotides: 6. Study-wide findings and caveats: CMV serostatus was the sole immune exposure data available.

PCR used 60 Vbeta primers and 13 Jbeta primers. Some clones are missing from TCRdb's copy, which holds only in-frame ones; the method was immunoSEQ multiplex PCR. The table includes approximately 150,000 clones, 55% to 80% detected once. There are a few counts of this clone. The antigen remains unidentified. Sequencing used PBMCs. The chain has TRBV27 and TRBJ2-1; 7 nucleotides match TRBD2. The TCR comes from a woman aged 60-70 years in good health and CMV-seropositive. CDR3 loop: CASRGGTIYNEQFF. CDR3 DNA: TGTGCCAGCAGGGGAGGGACCATATACAATGAGCAGTTCTTC.